A selection of T cell receptor beta chains follows, all from one sample in a study of T cell responses to AZD1222 COVID-19 vaccine. Sequenced by immunoSEQ multiplex PCR; TCRdb stores in-frame clones only, minus some. This table has some 80,000 clones, about 83% appearing once. Specimen: peripheral blood, collected 28 days after the second dose of the MenACWY control vaccine. Receptors were obtained from an adult who received the MenACWY meningococcal vaccine as a control. Both conserved end residues are part of each CDR3. Fields, in order: clone size, D gene, J gene, V gene, CDR3 protein, CDR3 DNA. D genes are given only for firm matches. Only some rows state a clone size, as once, few, many or a class for expanded clones.

NA TRBD1 TRBJ1-4 TRBV10-1 CASRDRGGDEKLFF TGCGCCAGCAGAGACAGGGGAGGAGATGAAAAACTGTTTTTT
once NA TRBJ1-3 TRBV28 CASSLAGSGNTIYF TGTGCCAGCAGTTTAGCGGGATCCGGAAACACCATATATTTT
NA NA TRBJ2-1 TRBV28 CASSSLMRTTLGNEQFF TGTGCCAGCAGTTCCCTTATGCGGACTACCTTGGGGAATGAGCAGTTCTTC
NA NA TRBJ2-7 TRBV7-8 CASSPDVYEQYF TGTGCCAGCAGCCCGGACGTATACGAGCAGTACTTC
few NA TRBJ2-7 TRBV3-1/TRBV3-2 CASSQSPGAYEQYF TGTGCCAGCAGCCAATCTCCAGGGGCCTACGAGCAGTACTTC
NA NA TRBJ1-1 TRBV6-5 CASSYSGGAEAFF TGTGCCAGCAGTTACTCGGGGGGGGCGGAAGCTTTCTTT
NA TRBD1 TRBJ1-2 TRBV3-1/TRBV3-2 CASSQLTGTGGNWGYTF TGTGCCAGCAGCCAGCTGACAGGGACGGGCGGAAATTGGGGCTACACCTTC
NA NA TRBJ2-7 TRBV2 CASSDPGISYEQYF TGTGCCAGCAGTGACCCGGGGATCTCCTACGAGCAGTACTTC
NA NA TRBJ2-1 TRBV19 CASSSLRGISSYNEQFF TGTGCCAGTAGTTCCCTAAGGGGGATTAGCTCCTACAATGAGCAGTTCTTC
NA TRBD1 TRBJ2-3 TRBV15 CATSSFLDRGPTDTQYF TGTGCCACCAGCAGTTTCCTTGACAGGGGGCCGACAGATACGCAGTATTTT
once NA TRBJ1-5 TRBV19 CASSFQNQPQHF TGTGCCAGTAGTTTCCAAAATCAGCCCCAGCATTTT
NA NA TRBJ1-2 TRBV7-9 CASSLTADYGYTF TGTGCCAGCAGCTTAACAGCGGACTATGGCTACACCTTC
NA NA TRBJ1-5 TRBV19 CASSPGQTNQPQHF TGTGCCAGTAGTCCCGGACAGACCAATCAGCCCCAGCATTTT
NA NA TRBJ1-1 TRBV5-1 CASSLVPDSMTEAFF TGCGCCAGCAGCTTGGTCCCGGACAGCATGACTGAAGCTTTCTTT
NA NA TRBJ1-1 TRBV6-2/TRBV6-3 CASSYSGWGTQNTEAFF TGTGCCAGCAGTTACAGTGGGTGGGGAACCCAAAACACTGAAGCTTTCTTT
once NA TRBJ1-5 TRBV2 CASSAETNQPQHF TGTGCCAGCAGTGCGGAAACCAATCAGCCCCAGCATTTT
NA NA TRBJ1-5 TRBV27 CASSLSSQGINQPQHF TGTGCCAGCAGTTTATCAAGTCAGGGCATCAATCAGCCCCAGCATTTT
once NA TRBJ1-3 TRBV19 CATITALGAGNTIYF TGTGCCACTATAACAGCTCTAGGTGCTGGAAACACCATATATTTT
NA TRBD1 TRBJ2-7 TRBV2 CASRETGPVVEQYF TGTGCCAGCAGGGAGACAGGGCCCGTGGTCGAGCAGTACTTC
NA NA TRBJ2-1 TRBV7-8 CASSLEGPRRYEQFF TGTGCCAGCAGCTTAGAGGGACCGAGACGCTATGAGCAGTTCTTC
NA TRBD1 TRBJ2-1 TRBV12-3/TRBV12-4 CASSLTGGIPQFF TGTGCCAGCAGTTTGACAGGGGGGATTCCCCAATTCTTC
NA NA TRBJ2-5 TRBV6-1 CASSELGGARETQYF TGTGCCAGCAGTGAATTGGGGGGAGCGAGAGAGACCCAGTACTTC
NA TRBD1 TRBJ2-3 TRBV5-6 CASSLDRGTDTQYF TGTGCCAGCAGCTTGGACAGGGGGACAGATACGCAGTATTTT
NA TRBD1 TRBJ2-1 TRBV27 CASSLQGQSYNEQFF TGTGCCAGCAGTTTACAGGGACAGAGTTACAATGAGCAGTTCTTC
NA NA TRBJ1-4 TRBV7-2 CASSLVRGGDEKLFF TGTGCCAGCAGCTTAGTCCGGGGGGGGGATGAAAAACTGTTTTTT
NA NA TRBJ2-2 TRBV28 CASRKQGGIGELFF TGTGCCAGCCGAAAACAGGGGGGGATCGGGGAGCTGTTTTTT
NA NA TRBJ2-3 TRBV10-3 CAISVPETDTQYF TGTGCCATCAGTGTTCCTGAGACAGATACGCAGTATTTT
few TRBD1 TRBJ2-1 TRBV14 CASSQTGSEQFF TGTGCCAGCAGCCAGACAGGGAGTGAGCAGTTCTTC
NA TRBD1 TRBJ2-2 TRBV7-9 CAGNRGNTGELFF TGTGCCGGAAACAGGGGGAACACCGGGGAGCTGTTTTTT
NA TRBD1 TRBJ1-2 TRBV5-1 CASGTGNYGYTF TGCGCCAGCGGGACAGGCAACTATGGCTACACCTTC
once NA TRBJ2-5 TRBV28 CASSTVPPREETQYF TGTGCCAGCAGCACGGTCCCCCCCAGGGAGGAGACCCAGTACTTC
NA TRBD1 TRBJ1-4 TRBV19 CASTSTGFAEKLFF TGTGCCAGTACCTCGACAGGGTTTGCTGAAAAACTGTTTTTT
NA NA TRBJ2-3 TRBV30 CAWSVKDTQYF TGTGCCTGGAGTGTAAAAGATACGCAGTATTTT
NA NA TRBJ1-2 TRBV30 CAATGGSYGYTF TGTGCCGCGACAGGAGGGAGCTATGGCTACACCTTC
NA NA TRBJ1-3 TRBV5-1 CASSLASGKGNTIYF TGCGCCAGCAGCTTGGCCTCGGGGAAAGGAAACACCATATATTTT
NA NA TRBJ1-1 TRBV5-1 CASKLELRNTEAFF TGCGCCAGCAAACTTGAACTCAGGAACACTGAAGCTTTCTTT
NA TRBD1 TRBJ1-1 TRBV28 CASSLLRLSGGTEAFF TGTGCCAGCAGTTTATTGAGACTTTCAGGGGGCACTGAAGCTTTCTTT
NA TRBD1 TRBJ1-5 TRBV6-6 CASTQDRGYQPQHF TGTGCCAGCACCCAAGACAGGGGATATCAGCCCCAGCATTTT
NA NA TRBJ2-7 TRBV4-1 CASSQLLVAEQYF TGCGCCAGCAGCCAGCTACTAGTAGCGGAGCAGTACTTC
once NA TRBJ2-3 TRBV2 CARGRGSTNTQYF TGTGCCAGGGGTCGTGGCTCCACAAATACGCAGTATTTT
NA TRBD2 TRBJ2-5 TRBV30 CAWSIPRGGGLETQYF TGTGCCTGGAGTATTCCGCGGGGGGGAGGTCTCGAGACCCAGTACTTC
NA NA TRBJ1-2 TRBV28 CASSAGGSFYGYTF TGTGCCAGCAGTGCGGGGGGCAGCTTCTATGGCTACACCTTC
NA NA TRBJ2-7 TRBV5-5 CASSLGVLGTYEQYF TGTGCCAGCAGCTTGGGCGTCCTAGGGACCTACGAGCAGTACTTC
NA TRBD2 TRBJ2-7 TRBV6-5 CASRGPTSGVSEQYF TGTGCCAGCAGGGGCCCTACTAGCGGGGTCTCCGAGCAGTACTTC
few NA TRBJ1-1 TRBV18 CASSPFTGLDTEAFF TGTGCCAGCTCACCCTTCACAGGGCTGGACACTGAAGCTTTCTTT
NA TRBD2 TRBJ2-2 TRBV13 CASSPDGTSGNTGELFF TGTGCCAGCAGCCCCGACGGGACTAGCGGAAACACCGGGGAGCTGTTTTTT